The sequence of this TCR beta chain was determined in a study of T cell repertoires in ileal Crohn's disease. Background on the study: Postoperative therapy was given to about half: around 12 thiopurines, about 19 anti-TNF agents.

Germline V gene sequence: CDR1 MGHDK, CDR2 SYGVNS. This CDR3 is 16 amino acids long. V gave up 3 bases and J gave up 5 bases; unmatched junction bases: 7. Per sample, roughly 0.45 micrograms of biopsy DNA were TCRB immunosequenced. The table came from immunoSEQ multiplex PCR; TCRdb's copy has only in-frame clones and leaves some out. Among around 15,000 clones, roughly two thirds were seen once, and the ten largest hold around 5%. Regarding this clone: Its cognate antigen is unknown.

General study points: Every patient over 26.8% clonality showed endoscopic recurrence.

This TCR derives from an adult with Crohn's disease. The genes are TRBV25-1 and TRBJ2-5; TRBD1 matches at 12 bases. Sequenced sample: ileal tissue. The CDR3 region has the DNA TGTGCCAGCAGTGATCCGGGACAGGGGGCTGGGGAGACCCAGTACTTC. Encoded protein: CASSDPGQGAGETQYF.